This T cell receptor (beta chain) is drawn from a study of control samples from healthy donors and cancer patients. The table came from immunoSEQ multiplex PCR; TCRdb's copy has only in-frame clones and leaves some out. The sample carries about 130,000 clones, around nine tenths recorded once. The CDR3 has 17 amino acids. V shed 0 bases, J shed 5 bases, and the junction held 5 bases outside the gene matches. Germline-derived CDR1 and CDR2 are SGDLS and YYNGEE. In this sample, this clone turned up once. The V call is TRBV9, the J call TRBJ2-2, with 12 bases matching TRBD2. This TCR was sampled from a man younger than 35 in good health. The specimen sequenced was blood. The CDR3 DNA reads as TGTGCCAGCAGCGTAGGACTAGCGGGGGTTACTACCGGGGAGCTGTTTTTT. The encoded protein is CASSVGLAGVTTGELFF.